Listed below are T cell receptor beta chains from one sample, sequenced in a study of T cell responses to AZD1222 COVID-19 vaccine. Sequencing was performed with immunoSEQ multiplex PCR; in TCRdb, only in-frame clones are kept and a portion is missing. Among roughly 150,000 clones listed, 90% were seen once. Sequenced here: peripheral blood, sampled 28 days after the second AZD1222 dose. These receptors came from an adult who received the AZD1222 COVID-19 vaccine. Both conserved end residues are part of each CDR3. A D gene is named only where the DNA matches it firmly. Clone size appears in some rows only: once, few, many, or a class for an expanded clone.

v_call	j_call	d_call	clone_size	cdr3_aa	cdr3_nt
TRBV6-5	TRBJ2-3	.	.	CASSPGTPGADTQYF	TGTGCCAGCAGTCCCGGGACCCCAGGGGCAGATACGCAGTATTTT
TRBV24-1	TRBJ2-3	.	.	CATSDPSGHDTDTQYF	TGTGCCACCAGTGACCCATCGGGACATGACACAGATACGCAGTATTTT
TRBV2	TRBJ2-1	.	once	CASIPNRDSLYEQFF	TGTGCCAGCATCCCCAACCGGGACTCCCTATATGAGCAGTTCTTC
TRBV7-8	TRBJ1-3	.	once	CASSFSGNTIYF	TGTGCCAGCAGCTTCTCTGGAAACACCATATATTTT
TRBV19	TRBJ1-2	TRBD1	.	CASSVTGDYGYTF	TGTGCCAGTAGTGTCACAGGGGACTATGGCTACACCTTC
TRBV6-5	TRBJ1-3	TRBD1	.	CASSQGTVGNTIYF	TGTGCCAGCAGCCAAGGGACAGTTGGAAACACCATATATTTT
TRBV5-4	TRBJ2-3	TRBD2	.	CASSRMAGEAADTQYF	TGTGCCAGCAGCCGCATGGCGGGAGAAGCTGCAGATACGCAGTATTTT
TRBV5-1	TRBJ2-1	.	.	CASSAPGVRLDEQFF	TGCGCCAGCAGCGCCCCCGGGGTGCGATTGGATGAGCAGTTCTTC
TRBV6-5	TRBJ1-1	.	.	CASGRDFVNTEAFF	TGTGCCAGCGGCCGGGACTTCGTGAACACTGAAGCTTTCTTT
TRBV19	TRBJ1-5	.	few	CASSRGDNSNQPQHF	TGTGCCAGTAGTCGAGGAGATAATAGCAATCAGCCCCAGCATTTT
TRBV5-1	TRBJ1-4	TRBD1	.	CASSMTGGVAEKLFF	TGCGCCAGCAGCATGACAGGGGGCGTCGCGGAAAAACTGTTTTTT
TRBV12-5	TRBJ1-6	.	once	CASGLDRVGSPLHF	TGTGCTAGTGGTTTGGACAGGGTTGGTTCACCCCTCCACTTT
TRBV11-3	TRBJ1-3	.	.	CASSNGNSGNTIYF	TGTGCCAGCAGCAATGGGAACTCTGGAAACACCATATATTTT
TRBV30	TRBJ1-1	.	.	CAWSLPGLSNTEAFF	TGTGCCTGGAGTCTGCCGGGACTCTCGAACACTGAAGCTTTCTTT
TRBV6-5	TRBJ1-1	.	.	CASSYSGGNTEAFF	TGTGCCAGCAGTTACTCAGGCGGAAACACTGAAGCTTTCTTT
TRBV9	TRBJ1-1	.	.	CASGQSLNTEAFF	TGTGCCAGTGGACAGTCTTTGAACACTGAAGCTTTCTTT
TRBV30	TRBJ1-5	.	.	CACDDWGRNQPQHF	TGTGCCTGTGACGATTGGGGTAGGAATCAGCCCCAGCATTTT
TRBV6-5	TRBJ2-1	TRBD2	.	CAGSERGRENEQFF	TGTGCCGGCTCGGAGCGGGGTCGTGAGAATGAGCAGTTCTTC
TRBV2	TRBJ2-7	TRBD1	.	CASRADRVTHEQYF	TGTGCCAGCAGAGCTGACAGGGTCACCCACGAGCAGTACTTC
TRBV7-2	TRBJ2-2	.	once	CASSLRGTNTGELFF	TGTGCCAGCAGCTTACGGGGAACGAACACCGGGGAGCTGTTTTTT
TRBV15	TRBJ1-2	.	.	CATSRDLNRANGYTF	TGTGCCACCAGCAGAGATTTAAACAGGGCAAATGGCTACACCTTC
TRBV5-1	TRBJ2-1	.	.	CASSFQGESYNEQFF	TGCGCCAGCAGCTTTCAGGGTGAGTCCTACAATGAGCAGTTCTTC
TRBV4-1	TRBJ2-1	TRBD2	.	CASSQPHRGGSYNEQFF	TGCGCCAGCAGCCAACCCCATCGGGGGGGGTCATACAATGAGCAGTTCTTC
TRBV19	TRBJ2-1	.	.	CARAWGRPYNEQFF	TGTGCCAGGGCCTGGGGGAGGCCCTACAATGAGCAGTTCTTC
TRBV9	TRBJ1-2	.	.	CASSVVSEAGGYTF	TGTGCCAGCAGCGTAGTAAGTGAGGCCGGTGGCTACACCTTC
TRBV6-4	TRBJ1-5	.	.	CASSDEAGYQPQHF	TGTGCCAGCAGTGACGAGGCGGGGTATCAGCCCCAGCATTTT
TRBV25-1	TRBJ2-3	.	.	CASQGGISTDTQYF	TGTGCCAGCCAGGGGGGGATAAGCACAGATACGCAGTATTTT
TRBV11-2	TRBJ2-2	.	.	CASSSYFDAWTAWELFF	TGTGCCAGCAGCTCATACTTCGACGCCTGGACAGCTTGGGAGCTGTTTTTT
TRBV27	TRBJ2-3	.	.	CASSYQPSTDTQYF	TGTGCCAGCAGTTACCAACCTAGCACAGATACGCAGTATTTT
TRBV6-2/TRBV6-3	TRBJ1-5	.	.	CASSYFPSGRSNQPQHF	TGTGCCAGCAGTTACTTTCCCTCAGGGAGGAGCAATCAGCCCCAGCATTTT
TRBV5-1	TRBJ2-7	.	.	CASSLGRAGDEQYF	TGCGCCAGCAGCTTGGGGAGGGCCGGCGACGAGCAGTACTTC
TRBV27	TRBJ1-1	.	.	CASSNNAGWVGAFF	TGTGCCAGCAGTAATAACGCGGGGTGGGTCGGAGCTTTCTTT
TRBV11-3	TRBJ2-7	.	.	CASSLVPTYEQYF	TGTGCCAGCAGCTTAGTTCCCACCTACGAGCAGTACTTC
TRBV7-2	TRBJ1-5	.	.	CASSLVGPRNNQPQHF	TGTGCCAGCAGCTTAGTTGGCCCTCGGAACAATCAGCCCCAGCATTTT
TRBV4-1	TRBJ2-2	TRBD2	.	CASSTRTSGYGSANTGELFF	TGCGCCAGCAGCACGAGGACTAGCGGGTACGGATCAGCCAACACCGGGGAGCTGTTTTTT
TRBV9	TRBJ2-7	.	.	CASLSPPRDEQYF	TGTGCCAGCCTTTCCCCCCCTAGGGACGAGCAGTACTTC
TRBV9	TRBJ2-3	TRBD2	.	CASSAGLYTDTQYF	TGTGCCAGCAGCGCGGGACTATACACAGATACGCAGTATTTT
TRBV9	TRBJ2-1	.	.	CASKLGENNEQFF	TGTGCCAGCAAATTAGGGGAAAACAATGAGCAGTTCTTC
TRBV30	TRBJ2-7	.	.	CAWSVLVYEQYF	TGTGCCTGGAGTGTACTGGTTTACGAGCAGTACTTC
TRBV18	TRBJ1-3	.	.	CASSPGTRTSGNTIYF	TGTGCCAGCTCACCGGGGACGCGAACGTCCGGAAACACCATATATTTT
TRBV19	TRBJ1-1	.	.	CASSRANTEAFF	TGTGCCAGTAGTAGGGCTAACACTGAAGCTTTCTTT
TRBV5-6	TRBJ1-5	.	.	CASLRAGETQPQHF	TGTGCCAGCCTCCGAGCCGGGGAAACTCAGCCCCAGCATTTT
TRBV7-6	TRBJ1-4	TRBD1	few	CASSPPPAGGGGVSEKLFF	TGTGCCAGCAGCCCCCCCCCTGCAGGGGGCGGGGGGGTTAGTGAAAAACTGTTTTTT
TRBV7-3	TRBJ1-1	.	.	CASSLGGQLNTEAFF	TGTGCCAGCAGCTTAGGGGGGCAATTGAACACTGAAGCTTTCTTT
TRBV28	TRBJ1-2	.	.	CASRLSDSRNNYGYTF	TGTGCCAGCAGGCTATCGGACAGCCGAAACAACTATGGCTACACCTTC
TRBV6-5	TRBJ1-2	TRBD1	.	CASSTRVAGGYGYTF	TGTGCCAGCAGTACGAGGGTGGCAGGGGGCTATGGCTACACCTTC
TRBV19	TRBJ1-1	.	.	CASSSLTGSNTEAFF	TGTGCCAGTAGTTCTTTGACAGGCTCGAACACTGAAGCTTTCTTT
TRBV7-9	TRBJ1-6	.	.	CASSLEGSYNSPLHF	TGTGCCAGCAGCTTAGAGGGATCCTATAATTCACCCCTCCACTTT